This T cell receptor (beta chain) was retrieved from a study of regulatory T cells in long-lasting Graves disease. Study-level results: Among samples with persistent disease, TRBV28, TRBJ1-2 and TRBJ2-5 were favored. Exclusively peripheral blood, rather than thyroid tissue, was studied. Persistent patients shared more public clonotypes (around 3,000) than new patients (more than 900).

Construction of TCR beta libraries relied on iRepertoire HTBI primers and on Arm-PCR targeting CDR3 regions. TCRdb redid the calling of the multiplex PCR reads with MiXCR, one entry per CDR3 protein. The table lists more than 300,000 distinct CDR3 sequences, roughly a sixth of them singletons. Indicated time point: newly diagnosed GD, antithyroid drugs for less than 3 months. Following extraction of RNA from PBMCs, that RNA was used to make the TCR library. This clonotype came up a few times. Its antigen is not known. The germline V gene encodes CDR1 LNHDA and CDR2 SQIVND (reference sequence). The CDR3 contains 16 residues. V gave up 5 bases and J gave up 8 bases, with 22 bases separating them.

The sequence came from a female donor with Graves disease. This chain joins TRBV19 and TRBJ2-1; possible D gene TRBD2, 5 bases. The material sequenced was peripheral blood mononuclear cells (PBMCs), taken at new diagnosis, from a patient treated with antithyroid drugs. The CDR3 loop is CASSVRGRRVEDEQFF. CDR3 nucleotide sequence: TGTGCCAGTAGTGTACGAGGGAGAAGAGTTGAAGATGAGCAGTTCTTC.